The 17 T cell receptor beta chains reported below all come from one sample, sequenced in a study of T cells in Graves' hyperthyroidism and ophthalmopathy. Amplification yielded TCR beta CDR3 regions, with RNA transcripts as the source. The study used the HTBI primer set for a first-round RT-PCR of the TCR CDR3. TCRdb re-analysed the multiplex PCR reads in MiXCR, keeping a single row per CDR3 protein. The table has 700,000 to 950,000 distinct CDR3 sequences, roughly a third seen once. Sequencing was performed on blood. The receptors were gathered from a woman aged 40 to 50 with Graves' hyperthyroidism.

This clonotype occurred once. The rearrangement joins TRBV19 to TRBJ1-1, with a weak D call TRBD1 (5 bases). Germline V lookup: CDR1 LNHDA, CDR2 SQIVND (reference sequence). Trimming removed 5 bases at V and 4 bases at J, with 11 bases between. The CDR3 sequence is 13 residues long. The chain's CDR3 is CASSPRGATEAFF. CDR3 nucleotide sequence: TGTGCCAGTAGTCCTAGAGGGGCCACTGAAGCTTTCTTT. Based on the CDR3 plus reference TRBV19 and TRBJ1-1, the full variable domain is DGGITQSPKYLFRKEGQNVTLSCEQNLNHDAMYWYRQDPGQGLRLIYYSQIVNDFQKGDIAEGYSVSREKKESFPLTVTSAQKNPTAFYLCASSPRGATEAFFGQGTRLTVV.

This clonotype was seen repeatedly, ten times or more. The chain employs TRBV5-6 and TRBJ2-5, with 7 nucleotides matching TRBD2. Germline CDR1 and CDR2: SGHDT and YYEEEE. The CDR3 runs 15 residues. Trimming at V came to 1 base and at J to 2 bases, leaving 5 bases not matched to a gene. Here the CDR3 reads CASSLLAGDQETQYF. The CDR3 DNA is TGTGCCAGCAGCTTGTTGGCGGGGGATCAAGAGACCCAGTACTTC.

The chain is built from TRBV29-1 and TRBJ2-7; TRBD1 matches 10 bases. Germline V gives CDR1 SQVTM, CDR2 ANQGSEA. This CDR3 spans 15 amino acids. Losses at the gene ends were 5 bases for V and 2 bases for J; bases not matched to a gene: 9. The CDR3 nucleotides read TGCAGCGTTTGGGCCGACAGGGGGCAGGCCTACGAGCAGTACTTC. Residues: CSVWADRGQAYEQYF.

This clonotype was counted only a few times. The chain is built from TRBV27 and TRBJ1-5; D may be TRBD1 (5 bases). V lost 5 bases and J lost 2, with 13 bases in between. The CDR3 length is 15 residues. From germline, CDR1 is MNHEY and CDR2 SMNVEV (reference sequence). This CDR3 is CASSPWGSGNQPQHF. The CDR3 nucleotides read TGTGCCAGCAGTCCTTGGGGGTCGGGCAATCAGCCCCAGCATTTT.

The sample holds a few counts of this clonotype. The chain has TRBV12-5 and TRBJ1-1; TRBD1 is a possible D gene (5 bases). The CDR3 length is 14 residues. The V gene's germline CDR1 is LGHNT and CDR2 FRNRAP. V was shortened by 5 bases and J by 5 bases, with 15 bases between the two germline ends. This chain's CDR3 is CASGIAYGGTEAFF. CDR3 nucleotide sequence: TGTGCTAGTGGTATCGCATATGGGGGGACTGAAGCTTTCTTT.

The chain links TRBV25-1 to TRBJ1-4; a possible D gene is TRBD1 (6 bases). This CDR3 has 11 amino acids. Per the germline V gene, CDR1 is MGHDK and CDR2 is SYGVNS. The V and J ends lost 9 bases and 7 bases respectively, with 9 bases between them. The CDR3 DNA follows: TGTGCCAGAGCAGGGGTTGAAAAACTGTTTTTT. Encoded protein: CARAGVEKLFF.

There are a few counts of this clonotype. The chain has TRBV5-5 and TRBJ1-5; 11 positions match TRBD1. Per germline, CDR1 SGHKS and CDR2 YYEKEE (reference sequence). This CDR3 has 15 amino acids. J gave up 5 bases and V 6 bases, and 7 bases lay outside the gene matches. CDR3 residues: CASNTGTGGYQPQHF. The CDR3 DNA reads as TGTGCCAGCAACACCGGGACAGGGGGATATCAGCCCCAGCATTTT.

The chain joins TRBV7-2 to TRBJ2-5, with a weak D call TRBD2 (6 bases). The assigned J gene may be wrong: the sequence end matches TRBJ2-1 better. Germline assignment: CDR1 SGHTA and CDR2 FQGNSA. The CDR3 covers 14 residues. This chain's CDR3 is CASSLDPRDGEQFF. The CDR3 nucleotides read TGTGCCAGCAGCTTAGACCCGCGGGATGGTGAGCAGTTCTTC.

V and J are TRBV29-1 and TRBJ2-7, with 8 bases matching TRBD1. V was pared by 8 bases and J by 4 bases, with 10 bases of the junction left unmatched. Germline CDR1 SQVTM, CDR2 ANQGSEA. The CDR3 is made up of 13 amino acids. CDR3 coding DNA: TGCAGCACTACAGGACAGGGAACGTACGAGCAGTACTTC. This codes for CSTTGQGTYEQYF.

The chain combines TRBV2 with TRBJ1-1; 9 nucleotides match TRBD1. This CDR3 comprises 16 residues. Germline lookup yields CDR1 SNHLY and CDR2 FYNNEI. The J segment lost 1 base and the V segment lost 3 bases, leaving 6 bases of the junction unmatched. The DNA of the CDR3 is TGTGCCAGCAGTGACCAGACAGGGGGAGGGAACACTGAAGCTTTCTTT. As protein: CASSDQTGGGNTEAFF.

A remark on this clonotype: The junction shows a germline mismatch at one end, possibly a read error. The rearrangement uses TRBV7-8 and TRBJ1-5; perhaps TRBD1 as D (6 bases). Germline loops: CDR1 SGHVS, CDR2 FQNEAQ. CDR3 length equals 15 residues. The CDR3 bases are TGTGCCAGCAGCTTAAGGGGACATAGCAATCAGCCCCGGCATTTT. The encoded protein is CASSLRGHSNQPRHF.

This clonotype came up once. The V gene is TRBV7-9, the J gene TRBJ2-7; 9 bases are a match to TRBD1. This CDR3 spans 16 amino acids. The germline CDR1 and CDR2 sequences are SEHNR and FQNEAQ (reference sequence). The V segment lost 0 bases and the J segment 7 bases; nucleotides outside the gene matches: 10. CDR3 sequence (DNA): TGTGCCAGCAGCTTAGCTGCCGGGACAGGGTTGGGGGAGCAGTACTTC. Translated, it gives CASSLAAGTGLGEQYF.

This clonotype was observed many times. The chain has TRBV7-2 and TRBJ1-5, with no clear D. The V gene lost 1 base and the J gene lost 5 bases, with 12 bases spanning the gap. CDR1 is SGHTA, CDR2 FQGNSA, per germline. The CDR3 consists of 15 residues. For the CDR3, the DNA is TGTGCCAGCAGCTTAGAGTCAGGAAGGTATCAGCCCCAGCATTTT. Amino acid sequence: CASSLESGRYQPQHF.

This clonotype has ten or more counts. The chain joins TRBV7-9 to TRBJ2-2; D not resolved. The CDR3 is 13 amino acids. Germline loops: CDR1 SEHNR, CDR2 FQNEAQ (reference sequence). V gave up 5 bases and J gave up 5 bases, with 9 bases separating them. The CDR3: CASSPIQTGELFF. The CDR3 DNA reads as TGTGCCAGCAGCCCGATTCAAACCGGGGAGCTGTTTTTT.

V and J are TRBV4-1 and TRBJ1-1; D gene unclear. The germline V and J ends were trimmed by 1 base and 6 bases, with 12 bases remaining between them. From germline, CDR1 is MGHRA and CDR2 YSYEKL. The CDR3 runs 14 residues. This CDR3 reads CASSQVLNYPEAFF. The CDR3 DNA reads TGCGCCAGCAGCCAAGTACTTAACTACCCTGAAGCTTTCTTT.

The V call is TRBV7-2, the J call TRBJ1-3; 7 bases match TRBD1. J lost 6 bases, V lost 5 bases, and 7 bases had no gene match. The CDR3 length is 14 residues. The germline CDR1 and CDR2 sequences are SGHTA and FQGNSA. As DNA, the CDR3 is TGTGCCAGCAGCGCCCGGGACAGAAAAAACACCATATATTTT. This codes for CASSARDRKNTIYF.

The chain couples TRBV2 to TRBJ2-7; D not resolved. V was shortened by 6 bases and J by 5 bases, with 17 bases between the two germline ends. The CDR3 is made up of 14 amino acids. CDR1 is SNHLY, CDR2 FYNNEI, per germline. CDR3 in amino acids: CASSPLVNLDEQYF. CDR3 nucleotides: TGTGCCAGCAGCCCCCTCGTGAATCTCGACGAGCAGTACTTC.